Below, 14 T cell receptor beta chains from the same sample are listed, as sequenced in a study of T cell responses to AZD1222 COVID-19 vaccine. The assay was immunoSEQ multiplex PCR, and TCRdb's table has in-frame clones only and misses some. The sample contains some 150,000 clones, over 80% of which appear only once. Material: peripheral blood, obtained 28 days after the second AZD1222 dose. These receptors originate from an adult who received the AZD1222 COVID-19 vaccine.

This clone came up once. This chain links TRBV7-3 with TRBJ2-5, with D tentatively TRBD1 or TRBD2 (5 bases each). CDR1 SGHTA and CDR2 FQGTGA come from the germline V gene. This CDR3 contains 16 residues. V was pared by 3 bases and J by 4 bases, with 18 bases between. The DNA for the CDR3 is TGTGCCAGCAGCTTGGTGGCTGCGGCAGGGAGAGAGACCCAGTACTTC. Protein product: CASSLVAAAGRETQYF.

The V and J genes are TRBV19 and TRBJ1-2; no clear D gene. Trimming removed 5 bases from V and 6 bases from J, with 19 bases in between. Germline values: CDR1 LNHDA, CDR2 SQIVND (reference sequence). This CDR3 has 15 residues. Here the CDR3 DNA reads TGTGCCAGTAGTTCCCCTAGGGCCCAAGAGGATGGCTACACCTTC. The encoded protein is CASSSPRAQEDGYTF.

The table lists this clone with a few counts. V usage is TRBV6-4 and J usage is TRBJ1-5; D gene ambiguous. From germline, CDR1 is MRHNA and CDR2 SNTAGT. The CDR3 spans 15 residues. Trimming shortened V by 0 bases and J by 3 bases, and 9 bases separated the two germline ends. The CDR3 sequence is CASSDSVAANQPQHF. The CDR3 DNA follows: TGTGCCAGCAGTGACTCGGTGGCAGCCAATCAGCCCCAGCATTTT.

The gene calls are TRBV19 and TRBJ1-2; 7 bases line up with TRBD1. This CDR3 contains 14 residues. The V gene's germline CDR1 is LNHDA and CDR2 SQIVND (reference sequence). The trim removed 4 bases at V and 5 bases at J, leaving 7 bases unmatched. Here the CDR3 reads CASSTDARGYGYTF. The CDR3 DNA is TGTGCCAGTAGTACAGACGCCAGGGGGTATGGCTACACCTTC.

V gene TRBV15 combines with J gene TRBJ2-7; D unresolved. This CDR3 has 15 residues. The V gene's germline CDR1 is LNHNV and CDR2 YYDKDF (reference sequence). V dropped 0 bases and J dropped 7 bases, with 16 bases sitting between them. The CDR3 reads CATSRDRVSIGEQYF. CDR3 DNA: TGTGCCACCAGCAGAGACAGAGTTTCAATCGGGGAGCAGTACTTC.

This clone was seen just once. The same CDR3 is also encoded by other DNA sequences in this sample. J is TRBJ2-3 and V is TRBV6-5, with TRBD1 matching over 7 bases. Germline V lookup: CDR1 MNHEY, CDR2 SVGAGI. The CDR3 contains 14 residues. J lost 3 bases, V lost 5 bases, and 5 bases had no gene match. CDR3 region: CASSLRGSTDTQYF. The CDR3 DNA reads TGTGCCAGCAGTCTCAGGGGGAGTACAGATACGCAGTATTTT.

V is TRBV7-2 and J is TRBJ1-2; a weak D match, TRBD1 (5 bases). Germline CDR1 reads SGHTA; CDR2 reads FQGNSA. The CDR3 runs 15 residues. V was pared by 1 base and J by 8 bases, with 17 bases between. DNA of the CDR3: TGTGCCAGCAGCTTAGTGTATTTTCCTGGGGCGGGCTACACCTTC. This gives the protein CASSLVYFPGAGYTF.

CDR3 amino acids: CASSLEGASSGNTIYF. The CDR3 region has the DNA TGCGCCAGCAGCTTGGAAGGAGCTAGCTCTGGAAACACCATATATTTT. The V and J genes are TRBV5-1 and TRBJ1-3; no reliable D call. This CDR3 comprises 16 residues. Per germline, CDR1 SGHRS and CDR2 YFSETQ. V lost 0 bases and J 0 bases, leaving 10 bases between the germline ends. The whole variable domain, filled in from reference TRBV5-1 and TRBJ1-3, reads KAGVTQTPRYLIKTRGQQVTLSCSPISGHRSVSWYQQTPGQGLQFLFEYFSETQRNKGNFPGRFSGRQFSNSRSEMNVSTLELGDSALYLCASSLEGASSGNTIYFGEGSWLTVV.

About this clone itself: Compared with germline, one end of the junction differs, possibly owing to a read error. The chain combines TRBV4-3 with TRBJ2-7; D could derive from TRBD1 or TRBD2 (5 bases each). Per germline, CDR1 LGHNA and CDR2 YSLEER. The CDR3 loop spans 15 amino acids. As DNA, the CDR3 is TGCGCCAACAGCCAAGATTGGGGGACCGACTACGAGCAGTACTTC. It encodes CANSQDWGTDYEQYF.

The V call is TRBV29-1, the J call TRBJ2-5; D call uncertain. The CDR3 covers 11 residues. CDR1 and CDR2 (germline): SQVTM, ANQGSEA. V lost 4 bases and J 7 bases, leaving 10 bases between the germline ends. CDR3 in amino acids: CSVAGVGTQYF. The DNA for the CDR3 is TGCAGCGTTGCCGGCGTTGGGACCCAGTACTTC.

The chain combines TRBV15 with TRBJ1-4; 9 positions match TRBD1. The V segment lost 5 bases and the J segment 4 bases; nucleotides outside the gene matches: 11. CDR1 LNHNV and CDR2 YYDKDF come from the germline V gene (reference sequence). The CDR3 is 17 residues long. CDR3 in amino acids: CATSASNRGRGNEKLFF. In DNA, the CDR3 is TGTGCCACCAGCGCTTCAAACAGGGGGCGAGGTAATGAAAAACTGTTTTTT.

A word on this clone: The germline gene is not matched at one end of the junction; a read error may be the cause. For the CDR3, the DNA is TGTGCCAGCAGCTCCCGGACTGATAACTCCGAAGCTAGAAAGTCCCAGAAAGAGGGGTTT. Protein sequence: CASSSRTDNSEARKSQKEGF. J is TRBJ1-1 and V is TRBV5-5; D is possibly TRBD1 (5 bases). Germline V gene data show CDR1 as SGHKS and CDR2 as YYEKEE (reference sequence). The CDR3 extends over 20 amino acids.

The chain carries TRBV6-2 or TRBV6-3 and TRBJ2-7, with D possibly being TRBD1 or TRBD2 (5 bases each). V gave up 2 bases and J gave up 0 bases, with 14 bases separating them. The CDR3 is 16 residues long. Germline values: CDR1 MNHEY, CDR2 SVGEGT. The chain's CDR3 is CASSYGGGINSYEQYF. DNA for the CDR3: TGTGCCAGCAGTTACGGTGGGGGAATCAACTCCTACGAGCAGTACTTC.

The chain links TRBV7-3 to TRBJ2-2; D might be TRBD1 or TRBD2, each matching 6 bases. This CDR3 comprises 15 residues. V dropped 4 bases and J dropped 4 bases, with 13 bases sitting between them. The germline V gene has CDR1 SGHTA and CDR2 FQGTGA. CDR3 sequence: CASSYLGGSTGELFF. The CDR3 DNA reads as TGTGCCAGCAGCTACCTAGGGGGGAGCACCGGGGAGCTGTTTTTT.